The 27 T cell receptor beta chains in this list originate from one sample, sequenced in a study of T cells in Graves' hyperthyroidism and ophthalmopathy. Amplification of TCR beta CDR3 regions used RNA as the template. With the HTBI primer set, the TCR CDR3 went through a first round of RT-PCR. MiXCR, applied by TCRdb to the multiplex PCR reads, yields one record per CDR3 protein. This sample has under 550,000 distinct CDR3 sequences, with approximately 15% found just once. Sequenced material: blood. These receptors were taken from a young woman with Graves' hyperthyroidism.

This clonotype occurred a few times. The chain has TRBV10-3 and TRBJ1-6; 7 bases match TRBD1. The V segment lost 5 bases and the J segment 5 bases; nucleotides outside the gene matches: 6. Per germline, CDR1 ENHRY and CDR2 SYGVKD. CDR3 length equals 15 residues. CDR3 sequence (DNA): TGTGCCATCAGTCAAGACAGGGCGAATAATTCACCCCTCCACTTT. This translates into CAISQDRANNSPLHF.

This clonotype came up many times. This chain uses TRBV30 with TRBJ1-1, with D hard to call. Germline V gives CDR1 GTSNPN, CDR2 SVGIG (reference sequence). This CDR3 contains 11 residues. V shed 4 bases and J shed 1 base, with 4 bases lying between them. DNA for the CDR3: TGTGCCTGGAACAAGAACACTGAAGCTTTCTTT. The encoded protein is CAWNKNTEAFF.

In this sample, this clonotype turned up a few times. The chain links TRBV6-1 to TRBJ2-3, with a weak D call TRBD1 (5 bases). CDR1 MNHNS and CDR2 SASEGT come from the germline V gene. This CDR3 region has 15 residues. Trimming left V 6 bases short and J 6 bases short, with 19 bases between. CDR3 DNA: TGTGCCAGCAGCACAGACAGAAACTCGGTGGATACGCAGTATTTT. Protein product: CASSTDRNSVDTQYF.

This clonotype has more than one count but fewer than ten. The chain has TRBV7-9 and TRBJ2-7; TRBD1 might be the D (7 bases). Germline CDR1 reads SEHNR; CDR2 reads FQNEAQ (reference sequence). The CDR3 spans 15 residues. Trimming removed 4 bases at V and 2 bases at J, with 15 bases between. CDR3 in amino acids: CASSSQGGATYEQYF. CDR3 DNA: TGTGCCAGCAGCTCTCAGGGGGGCGCAACCTACGAGCAGTACTTC.

V usage is TRBV12-3 or TRBV12-4 and J usage is TRBJ2-1, with D perhaps TRBD2 (5 bases). The V gene lost 5 bases and the J gene lost 0 bases, with 14 bases spanning the gap. This CDR3 region has 16 residues. CDR3 residues: CASSPALGSSYNEQFF. For the CDR3, the DNA is TGTGCCAGCAGTCCCGCCCTGGGGAGCTCCTACAATGAGCAGTTCTTC.

This clonotype showed up many times. The CDR3 nucleotides read TGCAGTGCTGGCGTCTATGGAGGGACTAGCTACGAGCAGTACTTC. It is translated as CSAGVYGGTSYEQYF. The rearrangement links TRBV20-1 to TRBJ2-7, with 8 bases identical to TRBD2. V shed 5 bases, J shed 3 bases, and the junction held 12 bases outside the gene matches. The CDR3 extends over 15 amino acids. The germline gives CDR1 DFQATT, CDR2 SNEGSKA (reference sequence).

This sequence joins TRBV19 and TRBJ2-7; D remains unclear. The CDR3 runs to 13 residues. Trimming removed 7 bases at V and 0 bases at J, with 10 bases between. Germline CDR1 is LNHDA and CDR2 is SQIVND (reference sequence). The CDR3 DNA is TGTGCCAGTAATCCTGACAACTCCTACGAGCAGTACTTC. Translation: CASNPDNSYEQYF.

This clonotype was seen a handful of times. The gene calls are TRBV6-1 and TRBJ1-5; maybe TRBD1 (6 bases). The CDR3 totals 18 residues. The V end lost 2 bases, the J end lost 2 bases, and 19 bases lay between the germline ends. Looked up from germline, CDR1 is MNHNS and CDR2 is SASEGT. The DNA of the CDR3 is TGTGCCAGCAGTGAAAGGGACGACCGGCCAGGGGGCAATCAGCCCCAGCATTTT. It specifies CASSERDDRPGGNQPQHF.

This clonotype was picked up many times. DNA for the CDR3: TGTGCCAGCAGTACCGCGACTAGCGGAAGGGTCTACGAGCAGTACTTC. Translated, it gives CASSTATSGRVYEQYF. The V call is TRBV28, the J call TRBJ2-7; 9 bases are a match to TRBD2. The CDR3 consists of 16 residues. Per germline, CDR1 MDHEN and CDR2 SYDVKM. Trimming at V came to 5 bases and at J to 3 bases, leaving 11 bases not matched to a gene.

This clonotype was recorded many times. The rearrangement links TRBV20-1 to TRBJ2-1; 7 bases map to TRBD2. This CDR3 is built from 15 residues. CDR1 and CDR2 (germline): DFQATT, SNEGSKA (reference sequence). V shed 0 bases, J shed 5 bases, and the junction held 7 bases outside the gene matches. The CDR3 here is CSARDPLAGHNEQFF. For the CDR3, the DNA is TGCAGTGCTAGAGATCCGTTAGCGGGCCACAATGAGCAGTTCTTC.

This clonotype has a count of ten or more. The chain links TRBV12-3 or TRBV12-4 to TRBJ1-4; TRBD1 matches at 7 bases. Trimming at V came to 2 bases and at J to 0 bases, leaving 12 bases not matched to a gene. The CDR3 covers 19 residues. The CDR3 protein is CASSLTGRQGRTTNEKLFF. In DNA form, the CDR3 reads TGTGCCAGCAGTTTAACGGGGCGACAGGGCCGGACAACTAATGAAAAACTGTTTTTT.

This clonotype has more than one count but fewer than ten. A much larger clone sits a single nucleotide away, making a read error possible. The chain joins TRBV27 to TRBJ2-3; TRBD2 aligns across 13 bases. This CDR3 contains 18 residues. Germline trimming cut 8 bases from V and 8 bases from J; bases unmatched to any gene: 19. The germline V gene has CDR1 MNHEY and CDR2 SMNVEV (reference sequence). In DNA form, the CDR3 reads TGTGCCAGCTGCCCGGGTAGGGCTGGGGGACTAGCGGGATGTACGCAGTATTTT. This translates into CASCPGRAGGLAGCTQYF.

The table lists this clonotype with a few counts. The chain couples TRBV2 to TRBJ1-5, with D possibly being TRBD1 (5 bases). The CDR3 has 13 amino acids. The V gene's germline CDR1 is SNHLY and CDR2 FYNNEI. The germline V and J ends were trimmed by 3 bases and 6 bases, with 9 bases remaining between them. CDR3 DNA: TGTGCCAGCAGTGATAACAGGCCTCAGCCCCAGCATTTT. Its translation: CASSDNRPQPQHF.

CDR3 DNA: TGTGCCAGCTCACTCAAAGGCGATGGCTATCAGCCCCAGCATTTT. Protein: CASSLKGDGYQPQHF. The J gene is TRBJ1-5, the V gene TRBV18, with D uncertain. The V gene lost 4 bases and the J gene lost 5 bases, with 15 bases spanning the gap. CDR1 is KGHSH and CDR2 is LQKENI in the germline V gene. The CDR3 is 15 amino acids.

This clonotype was detected a few times. The rearrangement links TRBV6-2 or TRBV6-3 to TRBJ2-7; 8 positions agree with TRBD1. Germline lookup yields CDR1 MNHEY and CDR2 SVGEGT. This CDR3 has 13 amino acids. V lost 6 bases, J lost 3 bases, and 4 bases stayed unmatched. The CDR3 region has the DNA TGTGCCAGCAGGCTGGGGACAGGCTACGAGCAGTACTTC. It codes for CASRLGTGYEQYF.

This clonotype occurred many times. The V call is TRBV7-3, the J call TRBJ2-3; 7 bases match TRBD2. V lost 2 bases, J lost 0 bases, and 5 bases stayed unmatched. Germline assignment: CDR1 SGHTA and CDR2 FQGTGA. The length of the CDR3 is 16 residues. CDR3 in DNA: TGTGCCAGCAGCTTAGTTCCTAGCGGAAGCACAGATACGCAGTATTTT. The encoded protein is CASSLVPSGSTDTQYF.

In this sample, this clonotype turned up many times. J is TRBJ2-5 and V is TRBV12-3 or TRBV12-4, with 9 bases lining up with TRBD1. This CDR3 spans 15 amino acids. J lost 2 bases, V lost 5 bases, and 6 bases had no gene match. For the CDR3, the DNA is TGTGCCAGCAGTGGCAGGGACAGGGCTCAAGAGACCCAGTACTTC. Its translation: CASSGRDRAQETQYF.

This clonotype was observed a few times. This clone may be a read error of a much larger clone one base away. This sequence joins TRBV13 and TRBJ2-7; D possibly uses TRBD1 or TRBD2 (5 bases each). The length of the CDR3 is 15 residues. Germline V gene lookup returns CDR1 PRHDT and CDR2 FYEKMQ (reference sequence). CDR3 DNA: TGTGCCAGCAGCTCGGAAGGGACGGGAACCTACGGGCAGTACTTC. This gives the protein CASSSEGTGTYGQYF.

This clonotype appeared many times. The rearrangement joins TRBV6-1 to TRBJ1-5; 7 nucleotides match TRBD1. The CDR3 sequence is 18 residues long. The V gene's germline CDR1 is MNHNS and CDR2 SASEGT. V dropped 6 bases and J dropped 0; count of bases not matched to a gene: 14. The CDR3 nucleotides read TGTGCCAGCAGCTCCAAAGGGGGCCTCCGATATAGCAATCAGCCCCAGCATTTT. Its protein is CASSSKGGLRYSNQPQHF.

The sample holds many counts of this clonotype. The chain joins TRBV20-1 to TRBJ2-3; D assignment may be TRBD1 or TRBD2 (5 bases each). Germline V gene sequence: CDR1 DFQATT, CDR2 SNEGSKA (reference sequence). This CDR3 is 13 amino acids long. The V end lost 5 bases, the J end lost 3 bases, and 12 bases lay between the germline ends. The CDR3 is CSAETGLTDTQYF. In DNA, the CDR3 is TGCAGTGCTGAAACAGGACTGACAGATACGCAGTATTTT.

This clonotype was counted at least ten times. V and J are TRBV20-1 and TRBJ2-2; no clear D gene. The V gene's germline CDR1 is DFQATT and CDR2 SNEGSKA (reference sequence). V lost 5 bases and J lost 1, with 8 bases in between. The CDR3 is 13 amino acids. For the CDR3, the DNA is TGCAGTGCTCGGTTCCAGAACACCGGGGAGCTGTTTTTT. Its protein is CSARFQNTGELFF.

V and J are TRBV7-2 and TRBJ2-7, with D possibly TRBD2 on 6 matching bases. The CDR3 spans 15 residues. The ends were cut back, 0 bases at V and 5 bases at J, with 14 bases in the middle. Germline CDR1 SGHTA, CDR2 FQGNSA. In nucleotides, the CDR3 is TGTGCCAGCAGCTTAGCAGGGGCTTCGGGGGACGAGCAGTACTTC. Its translation: CASSLAGASGDEQYF.

The genes are TRBV6-6 and TRBJ1-3; D not resolved. CDR1 and CDR2 from the germline V gene are MNHNY and SVGAGI (reference sequence). The length of the CDR3 is 14 residues. V lost 2 bases, J lost 4 bases, and 9 bases lay in between. The CDR3 spells CASSYGDLGNTIYF. The CDR3 DNA follows: TGTGCCAGCAGTTACGGGGATTTAGGAAACACCATATATTTT.

This clonotype was detected many times. The rearrangement uses TRBV5-1 and TRBJ2-2; 7 nucleotides line up with TRBD1. Looked up from germline, CDR1 is SGHRS and CDR2 is YFSETQ. The CDR3 spans 16 residues. After removal of 4 bases from V and 2 bases from J, the junction contained 8 bases not matched to a gene. The DNA of the CDR3 is TGCGCCAGCAGCAGGACGGACAGGCGTAACACCGGGGAGCTGTTTTTT. Its translation: CASSRTDRRNTGELFF.

The table lists this clonotype with many counts. The V gene is TRBV7-2, the J gene TRBJ1-1; 11 nucleotides agree with TRBD1. The CDR3 loop spans 16 amino acids. Per germline, CDR1 SGHTA and CDR2 FQGNSA. Trimming at V came to 2 bases and at J to 4 bases, leaving 6 bases not matched to a gene. The CDR3 spells CASSLTRDRGGTEAFF. The CDR3 DNA reads TGTGCCAGCAGCTTAACCCGGGACAGGGGGGGCACTGAAGCTTTCTTT. Together with reference TRBV7-2 and TRBJ1-1, the CDR3 gives the full variable domain: GAGVSQSPSNKVTEKGKDVELRCDPISGHTALYWYRQSLGQGLEFLIYFQGNSAPDKSGLPSDRFSAERTGGSVSTLTIQRTQQEDSAVYLCASSLTRDRGGTEAFFGQGTRLTVV.

The table lists this clonotype with a few counts. V and J are TRBV19 and TRBJ1-2; 7 positions match TRBD1. CDR3 length: 12 amino acids. J was trimmed by 4 bases and V by 4 bases; bases with no gene match: 0. Germline CDR1 reads LNHDA; CDR2 reads SQIVND (reference sequence). CDR3 nucleotides: TGTGCCAGTAGTACAGGGGGCTATGGCTACACCTTC. Its translation is CASSTGGYGYTF.

This clonotype has a count of ten or more. The chain couples TRBV27 to TRBJ1-1, with D tentatively TRBD1 (6 bases). The CDR3 sequence is 14 residues long. Trimming stripped 6 bases from V and 0 bases from J, with 11 bases between. Per the germline V gene, CDR1 is MNHEY and CDR2 is SMNVEV (reference sequence). The CDR3, as DNA: TGTGCCAGCAGACTTGACAGGATGAACACTGAAGCTTTCTTT. It specifies CASRLDRMNTEAFF.